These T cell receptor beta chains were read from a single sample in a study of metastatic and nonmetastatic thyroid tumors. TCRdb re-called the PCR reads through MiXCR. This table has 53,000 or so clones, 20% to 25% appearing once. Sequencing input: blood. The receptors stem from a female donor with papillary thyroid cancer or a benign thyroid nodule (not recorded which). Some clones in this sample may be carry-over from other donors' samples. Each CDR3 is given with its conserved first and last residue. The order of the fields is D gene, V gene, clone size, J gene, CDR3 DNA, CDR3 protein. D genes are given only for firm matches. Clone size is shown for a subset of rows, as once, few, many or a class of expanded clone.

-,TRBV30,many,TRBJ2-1,TGTGCCTGCTCTGACAGGAACAATGAGCAGTTCTTC,CACSDRNNEQFF
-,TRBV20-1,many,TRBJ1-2,TGCAGTGCTCCCTCTGTGAGGGTGGCCGATGGCTACACCTTC,CSAPSVRVADGYTF
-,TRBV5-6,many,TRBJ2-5,TGTGCCAGCACCCCGTCCGGTCCGACCTCCAGATTACAAGAGACCCAGTACTTC,CASTPSGPTSRLQETQYF
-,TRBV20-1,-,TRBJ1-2,TGTAGTGCTAGACAGCCCTCCGACCACTATGTCTACACCTTC,CSARQPSDHYVYTF
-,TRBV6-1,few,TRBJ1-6,TGTGCCAGCAGCCCAACAGGGAGCTCCTATAATTCACCCCTCCACTTT,CASSPTGSSYNSPLHF
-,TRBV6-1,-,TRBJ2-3,TGTGCCAGCAGTCTCGCGACAGATAGCAAAGATACACAGTATTTT,CASSLATDSKDTQYF
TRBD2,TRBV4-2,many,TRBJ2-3,TGTGCCAGCAGCCCCAGACTAGCGGGAGGTACAGATACGCAGTATTTT,CASSPRLAGGTDTQYF
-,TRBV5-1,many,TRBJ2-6,TGCGCCAGCAGCTTTGGGGCAGGGATTATCTCTGGGGCCAACGTCCTGACTTTC,CASSFGAGIISGANVLTF
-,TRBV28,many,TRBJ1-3,TGTGCCAGCAGTTTTGGTGGGTCTGGAAACACCATATATTTT,CASSFGGSGNTIYF
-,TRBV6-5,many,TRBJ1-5,TGTGCCAGCAGTTACTCTGGCAGGGGCCGGAATCAGCCCCAGCATTTT,CASSYSGRGRNQPQHF
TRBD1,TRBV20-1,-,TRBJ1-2,TGCAGTGCTAGAATGGGACAGGGTAACTTCGGCTACACCTTC,CSARMGQGNFGYTF
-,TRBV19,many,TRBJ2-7,TGTGCCAGTAGGGGTTTCGGCGGGGACTACGAGCAGTACTTC,CASRGFGGDYEQYF
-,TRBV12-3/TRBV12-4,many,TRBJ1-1,TGTGCCAGCAGTTTAAGAGGGTACACTGAAGCTTTCTTT,CASSLRGYTEAFF
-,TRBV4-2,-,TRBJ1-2,TGTGCCAGCAGCCAATTCGAGGGGGGCAGCGACTATGGCTACACCTTC,CASSQFEGGSDYGYTF
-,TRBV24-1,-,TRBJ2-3,TGTGCCGCGGGGACAGCCCTCGCAGATACGAAGGATTTT,CAAGTALADTKDF
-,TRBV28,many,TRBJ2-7,TGTGCCAGCAGTTTTAGAGATTACGAGCAGTACTTC,CASSFRDYEQYF
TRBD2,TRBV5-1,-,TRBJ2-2,TGCGCCAGCAGAGACCTAGCGGGAGCCACCTGGGAGCTGTTTTTT,CASRDLAGATWELFF
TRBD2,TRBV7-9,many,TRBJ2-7,TGTGCCAGCAGCGCCTCGATACTAGCGGGAGCCCCCTACGAGCAGTACTTC,CASSASILAGAPYEQYF
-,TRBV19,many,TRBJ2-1,TGTGCCAGTAGTAGGAGCGATCCCTCCTACAATGAGCAGTTCTTC,CASSRSDPSYNEQFF
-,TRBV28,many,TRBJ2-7,TGTGCCAGCATTAAGTCGCTAACCTACGAGCAGTACTTC,CASIKSLTYEQYF
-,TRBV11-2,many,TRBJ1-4,TGTGCCAGCAGCTTAGATCTAGGCCGGGGGCGCGTCTTTCCGAGGGATGAAAAACTGTTTTTT,CASSLDLGRGRVFPRDEKLFF
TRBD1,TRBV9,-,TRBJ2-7,TGTGCGAGCAGCGTTGGGCCGACAGGGTCGTACGAGCAGTACTTC,CASSVGPTGSYEQYF
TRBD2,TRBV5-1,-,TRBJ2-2,TGCGCCAGCAGCTCCACTAGCGGGGGGGGCAACGGGGAGCTGTTTTTT,CASSSTSGGGNGELFF
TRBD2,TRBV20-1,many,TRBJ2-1,TGCAGTGCTCCGAGTGTTAGAAGCGGGAGACCTTACAATGAGCAGTTCTTC,CSAPSVRSGRPYNEQFF
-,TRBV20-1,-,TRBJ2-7,TGCAGTGCTAGAGATTCGGCTTGCGTCGCCTACGAGCAGTACTTC,CSARDSACVAYEQYF
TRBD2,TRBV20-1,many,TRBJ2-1,TGCAGTGCTAGAGGGGAACTAGCGGGATACAATGAGCAGTTCTTC,CSARGELAGYNEQFF
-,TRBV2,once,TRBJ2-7,TGTGCCAGCAGTGAACCGCGAGGGGTGGGCGGGCAGTACTTC,CASSEPRGVGGQYF
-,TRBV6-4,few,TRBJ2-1,TGTGCCAGTAGTGACCGGTCCTACAATGAGCAGTTCTTC,CASSDRSYNEQFF
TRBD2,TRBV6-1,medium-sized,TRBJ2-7,TGTGCCAGCAGTGAGGTCGGGACTAGCGCCGAGCAGTACTTC,CASSEVGTSAEQYF
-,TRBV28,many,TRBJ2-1,TGTGCCAGCAGTTTATCCGGGGCAGGTTACAATGAGCAGTTCTTC,CASSLSGAGYNEQFF
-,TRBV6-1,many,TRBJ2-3,TGTGCCAGCAGTGAAAGCGACTACACAGATACGCAGTATTTT,CASSESDYTDTQYF
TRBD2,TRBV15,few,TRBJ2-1,TGTGCCGCCAGCCTAGCGGATTCCTACAATGAGCAGTTCTTC,CAASLADSYNEQFF
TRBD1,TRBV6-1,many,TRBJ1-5,TGTGCCAGCAGTGCCACAGGGGGTGATCAGCCCCAGCATTTT,CASSATGGDQPQHF
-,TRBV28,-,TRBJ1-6,TGTGCCAGAACTCCTGGAAATTCACCCCTCCACTTT,CARTPGNSPLHF
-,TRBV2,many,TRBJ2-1,TGTGCCAGCGCCAGCGGCCCCTACAATGAGCAGTTCTTC,CASASGPYNEQFF